This T cell receptor beta chain originates from a study of brain T cells in children with intractable seizures. Time point denoted: blood from clinic visit 5 months post-surgery; TSC patient then seizure free. Whole-study results and caveats: Absence of clones before surgery may stem from lower sequencing depth.

Of note for this clone: Its matching antigen is unknown.

CDR1 and CDR2 from the germline V gene are KGHSH and LQKENI. This CDR3 is 14 amino acids long. V lost 3 bases to trimming and J lost 3 bases, with 11 bases between them. TCRdb keeps only in-frame clones here, not all; method: immunoSEQ multiplex PCR. The profile shows hundreds of thousands of clones, more than 85% of them singletons. The J gene is TRBJ1-1, the V gene TRBV18; D is uncertain. The input for sequencing was peripheral blood, taken approximately 5 months after surgery. This TCR was recovered from a boy younger than two with tuberous sclerosis and intractable seizures. Written as DNA, the CDR3 is TGTGCCAGCTCACCTAGTAAGTCGGACACTGAAGCTTTCTTT. Translating it yields CASSPSKSDTEAFF.